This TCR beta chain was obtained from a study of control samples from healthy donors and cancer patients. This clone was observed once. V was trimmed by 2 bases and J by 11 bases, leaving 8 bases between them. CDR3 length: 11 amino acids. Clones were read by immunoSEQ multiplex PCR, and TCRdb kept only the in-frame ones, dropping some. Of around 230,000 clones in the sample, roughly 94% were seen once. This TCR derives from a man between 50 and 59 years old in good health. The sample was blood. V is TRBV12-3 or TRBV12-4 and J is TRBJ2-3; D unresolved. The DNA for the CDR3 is TGTGCCAGCAGTTTAAACCCCCAGCAGTATTTT. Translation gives CASSLNPQQYF.